This TCR beta chain appears in the sequencing data of a study of blood T cell repertoires in COVID-19. Background on the study: Samples taken during acute and convalescent COVID-19 were collected in the United States, Italy and Spain. T cells, B-cell-depleted T cells, or PBMCs supplied cDNA or gDNA.

The CDR3 contains 14 residues. V lost 6 bases and J 4 bases, leaving 16 bases between the germline ends. Germline CDR1 SNHLY, CDR2 FYNNEI. This clone came up once. Study processing details: For nucleated cells, counts were estimated from reference gene primer amplification. Method: immunoSEQ multiplex PCR; TCRdb's copy keeps in-frame clones and lacks some. The DNA gave D and trimming, while V, J and clone size come from that table. Among approximately 97,000 clones, around nine tenths were seen once, and the ten largest hold 1.7%. The sample taken for sequencing was peripheral blood. The receptor was isolated from a man aged 55-75 years with acute or convalescent COVID-19. The chain carries TRBV2 and TRBJ2-7, with D perhaps matching TRBD1 (5 bases). The CDR3 sequence is CASRIQEIGYEQYF. The CDR3 DNA reads TGTGCCAGCAGGATACAGGAGATAGGGTACGAGCAGTACTTC.